This T cell receptor (beta chain) was identified in a study of radiotherapy plus CTLA-4 blockade in lung cancer (dated by TCRdb to the late 2010s). Turning to the overall study: Among the enrolled patients, about 19% had an objective response, and approximately 33% reached disease control.

Via the germline V gene, CDR1 is SNHLY and CDR2 FYNNEI. Trimming leaves V shorter by 3 bases and J shorter by 0 bases, with the junction holding 10 bases beyond the gene matches. From cysteine to phenylalanine, the CDR3 is 19 amino acids long. Left in the record is the CDR3 DNA by itself, 57 bases read in frame from the first base. Of note for this clone: The antigen this receptor binds is unknown. The input lacks base qualities; no much larger clone sits a single base away.

The study evaluated CTLA-4 blockade (ipilimumab) given together with focal radiation therapy in patients who had chemo-refractory metastatic non-small-cell lung cancer. Paper-wide results and their limitations: The strongest predictors of response were reported to be early dynamic shifts in blood T cell clones along with a rise in serum interferon-beta following radiation. TCR clones derived from tumors expanded in peripheral blood after treatment with radiotherapy and ipilimumab.

Libraries were prepared through the immunoSEQ multiplex PCR assay. What TCRdb holds here is the immuneACCESS table cut down to in-frame rearrangements. Part of the clones is not present; checked against another copy, under half of the missing clones reflect an unresolved V gene, and the others are unexplained. The sample yields roughly 45,000 clones; approximately 62% were counted once. Together, the top ten hold around 20% of the sample. Rearrangement joined TRBV2 to TRBJ1-5; 11 bases in between match TRBD1. Sequencing used peripheral blood, obtained from a patient treated with radiotherapy plus ipilimumab. This clonotype was obtained from a human donor with non-small cell lung cancer who had a partial response to radiotherapy plus ipilimumab. The DNA sequence reads TGTGCCAGCAGTGACTTGGGACAGGGGGGAGATTATAGCAATCAGCCCCAGCATTTT. Its product reads: CASSDLGQGGDYSNQPQHF.